This T cell receptor (beta chain) came from a study of HIV-infected children after antiretroviral therapy interruption. Looking at the study overall: Continuous-treatment children had median age approximately 8 years, interruption 9 to 10 years.

The CDR3 has 14 residues. Germline CDR1 and CDR2: SGHTA and FQGTGA. The V gene lost 5 bases and the J gene lost 1 base, with 11 bases spanning the gap. Documented treatment: PENTA 11 planned treatment interruption arm or continuous ART arm. This clonotype was seen many times. A 3' RACE protocol on RNA, with unique molecular identifiers, produced the TCR library. A single record per CDR3 protein comes from TCRdb applying MiXCR to the 3' RACE reads. The sample holds some 16,000 distinct CDR3 sequences; around 3.7% are singletons and the top ten take over 4.5%. The TCR sequence derives from a child under 18 with HIV. V usage is TRBV7-3 and J usage is TRBJ1-1; D is undetermined. The sequencing used CD45RA+ CD4+ T cells from PBMCs, collected from a donor given antiretroviral therapy, either interrupted or continuous. Subset specified: naive CD4+ CD45RA+ CD45RO- T cells. This CDR3 reads CASSPESGNTEAFF. CDR3 DNA: TGTGCCAGCAGCCCCGAATCGGGGAACACTGAAGCTTTCTTT.